This record covers a single TCR beta chain. The CDR3 extends over 14 amino acids. Germline CDR1 is SGHDT and CDR2 is YYEEEE. Trimming left V 1 base short and J 0 bases short, with 8 bases between. The data were taken from a study of CD8 T cells in Susac syndrome. Reverse transcription used about 0.45 to 1 ug RNA and random hexamers. Amplification of TCR beta CDR3 across 54 Vbeta and 13 Jbeta was performed with immunoSEQ multiplex PCR. Using its own MiXCR run on the immunoSEQ multiplex PCR reads, TCRdb lists one record per CDR3 protein. The sample has about 100,000 distinct CDR3 sequences; approximately 95% are singletons. Blood CD8+ and CD4+ T cells underwent high-throughput TCR beta sequencing.

The sequence derives from a human donor in good health. Sample: CD8+ T cells from PBMCs. The chain recombines TRBV5-6 with TRBJ2-7; D remains ambiguous. CDR3 residues: CASSLLGSSYEQYF. DNA for the CDR3: TGTGCCAGCAGCTTGTTGGGAAGCTCCTACGAGCAGTACTTC.